These 29 T cell receptor beta chains came from one sample sequenced in a study of PD-L1 blockade in urothelial cancer. Profiled with immunoSEQ multiplex PCR; TCRdb holds only in-frame clones, not every one. The sample carries some 2,000 clones, approximately 35% recorded once. Specimen: tumor tissue, collected before atezolizumab (anti-PD-L1) treatment. The source of these receptors is a man between 60 and 75 years old with urothelial cancer.

The chain joins TRBV19 to TRBJ1-5; D unclear. CDR1 and CDR2 from the germline V gene are LNHDA and SQIVND (reference sequence). Trimming removed 4 bases from V and 4 bases from J, with 17 bases in between. The CDR3 runs to 16 residues. This CDR3 is CASSRGFRATNQPQHF. The CDR3 DNA reads as TGTGCCAGTAGTAGAGGGTTTCGGGCCACGAATCAGCCCCAGCATTTT.

The V and J genes are TRBV11-3 and TRBJ2-3; a possible D gene is TRBD2 (6 bases). Germline CDR1 and CDR2: SGHNT and YENEEA. The ends were cut back, 3 bases at V and 4 bases at J, with 14 bases in the middle. The CDR3 length is 15 residues. This chain's CDR3 is CASSLLWGVPDTQYF. CDR3 nucleotides: TGTGCCAGCAGCTTGCTCTGGGGGGTCCCAGATACGCAGTATTTT.

The V call is TRBV18, the J call TRBJ2-1, with 8 nucleotides matching TRBD2. The germline V gene encodes CDR1 KGHSH and CDR2 LQKENI. V shed 5 bases, J shed 6 bases, and the junction held 6 bases outside the gene matches. CDR3 length: 14 residues. The chain's CDR3 is CASSVAGGINEQFF. The DNA for the CDR3 is TGTGCCAGCTCAGTCGCGGGGGGTATCAATGAGCAGTTCTTC.

The CDR3 loop reads CASSPSVSGWDEQFF. The CDR3 bases are TGTGCCAGCTCACCAAGTGTTAGCGGGTGGGATGAGCAGTTCTTC. J is TRBJ2-1 and V is TRBV18; 7 bases fit TRBD2. The CDR3 length is 15 residues. Germline CDR1 is KGHSH and CDR2 is LQKENI. Germline trimming cut 2 bases from V and 8 bases from J; bases unmatched to any gene: 9.

The J gene is TRBJ2-7, the V gene TRBV28; 12 nucleotides match TRBD2. Germline loops: CDR1 MDHEN, CDR2 SYDVKM. The CDR3 has 15 residues. J was trimmed by 5 bases and V by 7 bases; bases with no gene match: 9. The CDR3 DNA reads TGTGCCAGCACACTTTCTAGCGGGAGGGACCACGAGCAGTACTTC. Its translation is CASTLSSGRDHEQYF.

V and J are TRBV29-1 and TRBJ2-3; D unclear. Germline V gene data show CDR1 as SQVTM and CDR2 as ANQGSEA. This CDR3 is built from 13 residues. V lost 1 base to trimming and J lost 2 bases, with 7 bases between them. CDR3: CSVEGYTTDTQYF. CDR3 DNA: TGCAGCGTTGAAGGGTATACCACAGATACGCAGTATTTT.

Only a few counts were recorded for this clone. The J gene is TRBJ2-3, the V gene TRBV6-8; 8 nucleotides match TRBD2. Unmatched junction bases numbered 7, after V lost 11 bases and J lost 0 bases. CDR1 and CDR2 from the germline V gene are MNHGY and SAAAGT. The CDR3 sequence is 14 residues long. CDR3 sequence: CASRSGTSTDTQYF. DNA for the CDR3: TGTGCCTCCCGTAGCGGGACTAGCACAGATACGCAGTATTTT.

The chain couples TRBV19 to TRBJ1-6, with D possibly matching TRBD1 (5 bases). Per the germline V gene, CDR1 is LNHDA and CDR2 is SQIVND (reference sequence). V shed 5 bases and J shed 6 bases, with 8 bases lying between them. This CDR3 region has 13 residues. The CDR3, as DNA: TGTGCCAGTAGTTGGCAGGGTAATTCACCCCTCCACTTT. Amino acids: CASSWQGNSPLHF.

This clone was picked up a small number of times. The chain couples TRBV10-2 to TRBJ2-1; D is perhaps TRBD1 or TRBD2 (6 bases each). The CDR3 consists of 12 residues. Germline assignment: CDR1 WSHSY and CDR2 SAAADI. V shed 3 bases and J shed 10 bases, with 10 bases lying between them. The CDR3 sequence is CASSEFGGEQFF. The CDR3, as DNA: TGCGCCAGCAGTGAATTCGGGGGCGAGCAGTTCTTC.

The chain couples TRBV18 to TRBJ1-4; D gene ambiguous. The germline V gene encodes CDR1 KGHSH and CDR2 LQKENI. Trimming stripped 6 bases from V and 1 base from J, with 12 bases between. This CDR3 is built from 15 residues. CDR3 bases: TGTGCCAGCTCCCTAAGGCGGGGAACTAATGAAAAACTGTTTTTT. Protein: CASSLRRGTNEKLFF.

V gene TRBV28 combines with J gene TRBJ2-3; the D is unclear. CDR1 and CDR2 from the germline V gene are MDHEN and SYDVKM. Between the trimmed V and J ends, which lost 2 bases and 2 bases, there was a span of 8 bases. This CDR3 region has 14 residues. CDR3 nucleotides: TGTGCCAGCAGTTTACAGCCGATCACAGATACGCAGTATTTT. This translates into CASSLQPITDTQYF. Based on the CDR3 plus reference TRBV28 and TRBJ2-3, the full variable domain is DVKVTQSSRYLVKRTGEKVFLECVQDMDHENMFWYRQDPGLGLRLIYFSYDVKMKEKGDIPEGYSVSREKKERFSLILESASTNQTSMYLCASSLQPITDTQYFGPGTRLTVL.

This clone has more than one count but fewer than ten. The chain combines TRBV9 with TRBJ2-4; 9 bases line up with TRBD1. CDR1 is SGDLS, CDR2 YYNGEE, per germline. V was pared by 4 bases and J by 4 bases, with 9 bases of the junction left unmatched. CDR3 length equals 16 residues. Here the CDR3 DNA reads TGTGCCAGCAGCTCGAGGACAGGGGTCGGTAAAAACATTCAGTACTTC. It specifies CASSSRTGVGKNIQYF.

The V and J genes are TRBV23-1 and TRBJ2-3; the match to TRBD2 covers 7 bases. TRBV23-1 is labeled an ORF, and its function is uncertain. V was pared by 6 bases and J by 5 bases, with 11 bases of the junction left unmatched. CDR3 length equals 15 residues. The CDR3 spells CASRSWGRALDTQYF. CDR3 nucleotides: TGCGCCAGCAGATCTTGGGGGAGGGCCTTAGATACGCAGTATTTT.

The V and J genes are TRBV30 and TRBJ1-3; D not certain. CDR1 GTSNPN and CDR2 SVGIG come from the germline V gene (reference sequence). Trimming removed 3 bases at V and 4 bases at J, with 4 bases between. The CDR3 is 11 amino acids. Here the CDR3 DNA reads TGTGCCTGGAGCGTGGGAAACACCATATATTTT. It translates to CAWSVGNTIYF.

The gene calls are TRBV19 and TRBJ1-2; 10 bases fit TRBD1. The trim removed 4 bases at V and 7 bases at J, leaving 9 bases unmatched. The CDR3 is 15 residues long. Germline values: CDR1 LNHDA, CDR2 SQIVND (reference sequence). The CDR3 loop is CASSKPGTGVSGYTF. In nucleotides, the CDR3 is TGTGCCAGTAGTAAACCCGGGACAGGGGTCTCTGGCTACACCTTC.

This clone was seen a few times. CDR3 nucleotides: TGTGCCAGCAGCTTGTATGTCTCTGGGGCCAACGTCCTGACTTTC. This codes for CASSLYVSGANVLTF. V gene TRBV11-3 combines with J gene TRBJ2-6; no definite D call. Deletions cut 3 bases from V and 0 bases from J, with 6 bases between. Per germline, CDR1 SGHNT and CDR2 YENEEA. CDR3 length equals 15 residues.

The sample holds a few counts of this clone. The V gene is TRBV9, the J gene TRBJ1-5; D might be TRBD1 (5 bases). The CDR3 length is 13 residues. Trimming took off 5 bases at V and 2 bases at J, with 8 bases between the two ends. In germline, CDR1 is SGDLS, CDR2 YYNGEE. DNA for the CDR3: TGTGCCAGCAGTTCGACAGGCAATCAGCCCCAGCATTTT. This codes for CASSSTGNQPQHF.

By share, this clone ranks as medium-sized (0.01 to 0.1%). This chain connects TRBV11-3 to TRBJ1-6; perhaps TRBD1 as D (6 bases). Germline V lookup: CDR1 SGHNT, CDR2 YENEEA. The CDR3 totals 15 residues. Trimming removed 5 bases at V and 4 bases at J, with 12 bases between. In DNA form, the CDR3 reads TGTGCCAGCAGCAGGGGCAGGGGTTATAATTCACCCCTCCACTTT. Translation gives CASSRGRGYNSPLHF.

This clone has only a few counts. CDR3 DNA: TGTGCCAGCAGTATCCGGGACAGGGATGGCTACACCTTC. Its translation is CASSIRDRDGYTF. V and J are TRBV27 and TRBJ1-2, with 9 bases that match TRBD1. J lost 6 bases, V lost 5 bases, and 4 bases had no gene match. The CDR3 sequence is 13 residues long. Germline CDR1 and CDR2: MNHEY and SMNVEV (reference sequence).

The chain employs TRBV9 and TRBJ1-1; no definite D call. V was cut by 9 bases and J by 2 bases, with 14 bases left in between. The germline V gene has CDR1 SGDLS and CDR2 YYNGEE. This CDR3 has 13 amino acids. CDR3: CATQSGGNTEAFF. DNA of the CDR3: TGTGCCACCCAGTCGGGCGGTAACACTGAAGCTTTCTTT.

This clone was detected once. CDR3: CASSKYGTVNTGELFF. As DNA, the CDR3 is TGTGCCAGCAGCAAATATGGGACGGTGAACACCGGGGAGCTGTTTTTT. This chain joins TRBV28 and TRBJ2-2; either TRBD1 or TRBD2 may fit D (5 bases each). The germline gives CDR1 MDHEN, CDR2 SYDVKM. The V end lost 6 bases, the J end lost 1 base, and 15 bases lay between the germline ends. The CDR3 totals 16 residues.

Judged by abundance, this clone is medium-sized (0.01 to 0.1%). V gene TRBV7-6 combines with J gene TRBJ2-7, with D uncertain. The V end lost 2 bases, the J end lost 5 bases, and 13 bases lay between the germline ends. The CDR3 covers 14 residues. The germline V gene encodes CDR1 SGHVS and CDR2 FNYEAQ. CDR3 nucleotides: TGTGCCAGCAGCTTAAGACAAGGGAAGGACGAGCAGTACTTC. It codes for CASSLRQGKDEQYF. Together with reference TRBV7-6 and TRBJ2-7, the CDR3 gives the full variable domain: GAGVSQSPRYKVTKRGQDVALRCDPISGHVSLYWYRQALGQGPEFLTYFNYEAQQDKSGLPNDRFSAERPEGSISTLTIQRTEQRDSAMYRCASSLRQGKDEQYFGPGTRLTVT.

This clone was counted between two and nine times. The V gene is TRBV7-5, the J gene TRBJ2-1; no check of the table's D call, TRBD1, against the DNA was made. TRBV7-5 is flagged as a pseudogene. The CDR3 length is 15 residues. CDR3 sequence reads: CASSPGTGDYNEQFF. For the CDR3, the DNA is TGTGCCAGCAGCCCCGGGACAGGGGACTACAATGAGCAGTTCTTC.

The chain joins TRBV14 to TRBJ2-3, with D perhaps assigned TRBD1 or TRBD2 (5 bases each). Trimming pared 0 bases from V and 4 bases from J, leaving 11 bases between. In germline, CDR1 is SGHDN, CDR2 FVKESK. The CDR3 spans 15 residues. The CDR3 spells CASSQDTGPADTQYF. The CDR3 DNA reads TGTGCCAGCAGCCAAGATACGGGGCCGGCAGATACGCAGTATTTT.

The rearrangement joins TRBV11-3 to TRBJ2-7; maybe TRBD2 (6 bases). Trimming cost V 2 bases and J 0 bases, with 14 bases left between them. This CDR3 has 16 residues. CDR1 SGHNT and CDR2 YENEEA come from the germline V gene. The chain's CDR3 is CASSLTGTLSSYEQYF. Written as DNA, the CDR3 is TGTGCCAGCAGCTTAACCGGGACTCTGAGCTCCTACGAGCAGTACTTC.

With regard to this clone: It is unclear where the CDR3 begins or ends on the DNA, so no DNA is shown, and the CDR3 is as TCRdb lists it. The chain is built from TRBV11-3 and TRBJ1-1. The germline gives CDR1 SGHNT, CDR2 YENEEA. The CDR3 region is 14 residues in length, termini included. The CDR3 reads CASSFGPGNTEAFF.

The chain couples TRBV18 to TRBJ2-5, with D maybe TRBD2 (5 bases). V was trimmed by 1 base and J by 2 bases, leaving 11 bases between them. Germline assignment: CDR1 KGHSH and CDR2 LQKENI. The CDR3 is made up of 15 amino acids. Here the CDR3 reads CASSPQGTGQETQYF. In DNA form, the CDR3 reads TGTGCCAGCTCACCACAGGGAACGGGGCAAGAGACCCAGTACTTC.

The chain recombines TRBV12-5 with TRBJ1-1; maybe TRBD1 (5 bases). CDR3 length: 14 residues. V lost 5 bases and J 4 bases, leaving 14 bases between the germline ends. Germline CDR1 is LGHNT and CDR2 is FRNRAP. The CDR3 DNA is TGTGCTAGTGGTAAGCCGGGACTCTTCACTGAAGCTTTCTTT. Protein product: CASGKPGLFTEAFF.

This clone was counted a few times. V is TRBV9 and J is TRBJ1-2, with 9 bases lining up with TRBD1. The CDR3 has 14 amino acids. Per germline, CDR1 SGDLS and CDR2 YYNGEE. V lost 6 bases to trimming and J lost 8 bases; unmatched junction nucleotides: 11. CDR3 protein: CASTRSRTGVGYTF. The CDR3 nucleotides read TGTGCCAGCACGAGATCCCGGACAGGGGTGGGCTACACCTTC.